One and the same sample provided the 5 T cell receptor beta chains below, sequenced in a study of type 1 regulatory T cells. Their antigens are not known. TCRdb reprocessed the reads via MiXCR and lists one record per CDR3 protein. Among about 68,000 distinct CDR3 sequences listed, about three fifths were seen once. The sample was cultured T cells, either the whole culture or a sorted T cell fraction (not recorded which). As for subset: Tr1-enriched cell product generated in vitro against host alloantigens. These receptors came from a human donor in good health.

The chain recombines TRBV5-1 with TRBJ2-3, with 12 positions matching TRBD1. The CDR3 has 15 amino acids. CDR1 is SGHRS and CDR2 is YFSETQ in the germline V gene. V lost 9 bases, J lost 3 bases, and 8 bases stayed unmatched. In DNA form, the CDR3 reads TGCGCCACTAGGGACAGGGGGCGCGAGACAGATACGCAGTATTTT. Amino acid sequence: CATRDRGRETDTQYF.

The sample holds a few counts of this clonotype. The chain joins TRBV6-1 to TRBJ1-1, with D possibly matching TRBD1 (6 bases). The length of the CDR3 is 14 residues. Trimming stripped 4 bases from V and 1 base from J, with 10 bases between. The V gene's germline CDR1 is MNHNS and CDR2 SASEGT. This chain's CDR3 is CASSGDRRNTEAFF. CDR3 in DNA: TGTGCCAGCAGTGGAGACAGGAGGAACACTGAAGCTTTCTTT.

This clonotype was seen only once. The V gene is TRBV7-9, the J gene TRBJ2-3; 10 bases fit TRBD1. The J call is uncertain, as TRBJ2-1 better fits the DNA end. CDR3 length: 14 residues. Germline values: CDR1 SEHNR, CDR2 FQNEAQ (reference sequence). The chain's CDR3 is CASSAGQGLLEQFF. The CDR3 DNA reads as TGTGCCAGCAGCGCGGGACAGGGGTTATTGGAGCAGTTCTTC.

The genes are TRBV20-1 and TRBJ2-7, with 9 bases lining up with TRBD2. J lost 5 bases, V lost 6 bases, and 11 bases had no gene match. The CDR3 has 14 residues. The germline CDR1 and CDR2 sequences are DFQATT and SNEGSKA (reference sequence). CDR3 protein: CSARLAGIKDEQYF. CDR3 in DNA: TGCAGTGCCAGGCTAGCGGGAATCAAGGACGAGCAGTACTTC.

The rearrangement links TRBV7-9 to TRBJ1-2, with a possible D match to TRBD1 (5 bases). The germline V gene encodes CDR1 SEHNR and CDR2 FQNEAQ (reference sequence). Between the trimmed V and J ends, which lost 0 bases and 3 bases, there was a span of 8 bases. The CDR3 consists of 14 residues. CDR3 residues: CASSLARDDYGYTF. CDR3 nucleotide sequence: TGTGCCAGCAGCTTAGCGCGGGACGACTATGGCTACACCTTC. Full variable domain (remainder filled in from reference TRBV7-9 and TRBJ1-2): DTGVSQNPRHKITKRGQNVTFRCDPISEHNRLYWYRQTLGQGPEFLTYFQNEAQLEKSRLLSDRFSAERPKGSFSTLEIQRTEQGDSAMYLCASSLARDDYGYTFGSGTRLTVV.